This T cell receptor beta chain was identified in a study of radiotherapy plus CTLA-4 blockade in lung cancer. Turning to the study itself: Roughly a sixth of enrolled patients responded objectively, and 31% had disease control.

The germline CDR1 and CDR2 sequences are KGHSH and LQKENI. CDR3 length: 16 amino acids. V lost 4 bases to trimming and J lost 2 bases, with 17 bases between them. Study-wide findings and caveats: Early blood T cell clone changes and increased post-radiation serum interferon-beta were reportedly the strongest response predictors. TCR clones of tumor origin grew in blood after radiotherapy plus ipilimumab.

In the case of this clone: Antigen unknown.

The data were produced by immunoSEQ multiplex PCR, yet TCRdb's version contains in-frame clones alone and is incomplete. The sample comprises roughly 48,000 clones, about 81% of which are singletons, and 3.3% rests with the top ten. This chain links TRBV18 with TRBJ2-5; tentatively, D is TRBD2 (5 bases). This TCR was recovered from a human donor with non-small cell lung cancer who had stable disease on radiotherapy plus ipilimumab. This sample comprised peripheral blood, obtained from a patient treated with radiotherapy plus ipilimumab. For the CDR3, the DNA is TGTGCCAGCTCACTGGAGGACGGAGGAAGTCAAGAGACCCAGTACTTC. Protein sequence: CASSLEDGGSQETQYF. The full variable domain, with the rest looked up from reference TRBV18 and TRBJ2-5, is NAGVMQNPRHLVRRRGQEARLRCSPMKGHSHVYWYRQLPEEGLKFMVYLQKENIIDESGMPKERFSAEFPKEGPSILRIQQVVRGDSAAYFCASSLEDGGSQETQYFGPGTRLLVL.